The entry below describes one TCR beta chain. Its antigen is not known. Germline CDR1 LNHNV, CDR2 YYDKDF (reference sequence). The CDR3 contains 19 residues. Trimming took off 1 base at V and 7 bases at J, with 25 bases between the two ends. The entry originates in a study of cytomegalovirus exposure and HLA in healthy donors. Study observations and caveats: A few of the chains that were CMV-associated were confirmed in vitro to be specific for CMV antigens. It was shown in a later analysis that HLA-associated TCR beta chains were more clonally expanded than other, equally common chains. Fewer N-insertions (relative to the approximately 670-donor mean) were reportedly seen in an Asian-associated ancestry cluster in a later analysis.

PCR used 60 Vbeta primers and 13 Jbeta primers. Assay used: immunoSEQ multiplex PCR; TCRdb lists only in-frame clones, some missing. The sample gives under 150,000 clones, 81% of which show up once; 0.7% is in the top ten. Sequenced material: PBMCs. This chain connects TRBV15 to TRBJ1-4; maybe TRBD1 (6 bases). The receptor was derived from a man between 18 and 35 years old in good health and CMV-seronegative. The CDR3 reads CATSRVPRRVEEGVEKLFF. In DNA form, the CDR3 reads TGTGCCACCAGCAGAGTACCGCGCAGGGTCGAAGAGGGGGTTGAAAAACTGTTTTTT.